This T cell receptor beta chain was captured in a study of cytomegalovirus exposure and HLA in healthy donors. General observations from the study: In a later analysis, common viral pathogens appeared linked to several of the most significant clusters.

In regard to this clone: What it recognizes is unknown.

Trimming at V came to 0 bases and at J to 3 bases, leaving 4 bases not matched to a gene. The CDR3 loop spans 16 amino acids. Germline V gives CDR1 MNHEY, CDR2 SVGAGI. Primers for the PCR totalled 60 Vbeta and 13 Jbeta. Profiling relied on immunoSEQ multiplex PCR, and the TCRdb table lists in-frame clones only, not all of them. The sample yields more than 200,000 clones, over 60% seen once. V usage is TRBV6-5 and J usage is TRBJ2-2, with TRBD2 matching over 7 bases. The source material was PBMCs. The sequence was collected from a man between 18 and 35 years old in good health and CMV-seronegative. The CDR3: CASSYSAGVDTGELFF. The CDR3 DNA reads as TGTGCCAGCAGTTACTCGGCGGGAGTCGACACCGGGGAGCTGTTTTTT.